The clone carrying this T cell receptor (beta chain) turned up a few times. Germline CDR1 LNHDA, CDR2 SQIVND (reference sequence). This CDR3 region has 15 residues. The germline V and J ends were trimmed by 3 bases and 5 bases, with 11 bases remaining between them. This record comes from a study of blood T cell repertoires in COVID-19. Study-wide background: Acute and convalescent COVID-19 specimens originated in the United States, Italy and Spain. Sample material is recorded as cDNA or gDNA derived from T cells, B-cell-depleted T cells, or PBMCs.

In the original processing: Reference gene primer amplification in the assay estimated nucleated cell counts. Clones were read by immunoSEQ multiplex PCR, and TCRdb kept only the in-frame ones, dropping some. The V and J calls and clone size come from that table; D and trimming were worked out from the DNA. The data show about 190,000 clones, 89% seen once. This sequence joins TRBV19 and TRBJ1-6; a possible D gene is TRBD1 (6 bases). The sequence was obtained from a man aged 35 to 55 with acute or convalescent COVID-19. The sequenced sample consisted of peripheral blood. DNA of the CDR3: TGTGCCAGTAGTATTGGGACACTAGATAATTCACCCCTCCACTTT. Translating it yields CASSIGTLDNSPLHF.